This T cell receptor (beta chain) was documented in a study of blood T cell repertoires in COVID-19. Whole-study context: PBMCs, B-cell-depleted T cells, or T cells provided the cDNA or gDNA that made up the material.

In the authors' workflow: Reference gene primer amplification gave nucleated cell count estimates. Data came from immunoSEQ multiplex PCR; TCRdb stores just in-frame clones and leaves some out. D and trimming come from the DNA, and the V and J calls and clone size come from that table. The top ten hold roughly 35% of the sample, which has 95,000 to 150,000 clones, 79% seen once. Germline values: CDR1 WSHSY, CDR2 SAAADI. CDR3 size: 12 residues. Trimming removed 10 bases at V and 5 bases at J, with 14 bases between. The rearrangement uses TRBV10-2 and TRBJ2-5; D not certain. Sequencing was done on a sample of peripheral blood. This receptor was identified in a man aged 40-55 years with active or convalescent COVID-19. The CDR3 DNA reads as TGCGCCACCTTGAAATCGGGTGAGACCCAGTACTTC. This translates into CATLKSGETQYF.